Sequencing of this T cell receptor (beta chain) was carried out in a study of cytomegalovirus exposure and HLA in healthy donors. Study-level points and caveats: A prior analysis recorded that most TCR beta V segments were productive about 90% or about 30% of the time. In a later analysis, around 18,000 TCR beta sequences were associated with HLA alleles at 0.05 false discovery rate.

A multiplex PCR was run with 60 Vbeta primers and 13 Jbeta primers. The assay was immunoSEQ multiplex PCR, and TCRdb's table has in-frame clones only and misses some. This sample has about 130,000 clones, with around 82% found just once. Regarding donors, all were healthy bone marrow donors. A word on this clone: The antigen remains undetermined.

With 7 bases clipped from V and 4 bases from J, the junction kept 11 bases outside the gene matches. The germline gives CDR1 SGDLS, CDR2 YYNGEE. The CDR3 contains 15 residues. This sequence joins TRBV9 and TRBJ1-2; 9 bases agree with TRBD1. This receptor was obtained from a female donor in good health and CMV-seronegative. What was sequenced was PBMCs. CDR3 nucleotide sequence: TGTGCCAGCCATAATCCGGACAGGGGTCCCTATGGCTACACCTTC. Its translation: CASHNPDRGPYGYTF.